A selection of T cell receptor beta chains follows, all from one sample in a study of blood T cell repertoires in COVID-19. Libraries were prepared by immunoSEQ multiplex PCR; TCRdb keeps only in-frame clonotypes and omits some of them. This table has fewer than 250,000 clones, roughly 91% appearing once. The sample comprised peripheral blood. The receptors originated from a human donor in a cohort sampled during active COVID-19. The CDR3 runs from the conserved cysteine through the conserved F or W. The D gene is left open where the match is weak. Not every row has a clone size; where given, it reads once, few, many or a size class.

clone_size,v_call,j_call,d_call,cdr3_nt,cdr3_aa
NA,TRBV5-1,TRBJ1-3,NA,TGCGCCAGCAGCTTGGGTACTTCTTCCCCTGGAAACACCATATATTTT,CASSLGTSSPGNTIYF
NA,TRBV5-1,TRBJ1-2,NA,TGCGCCAGCAGCGAGGACGGGGGCTATGGCTACACCTTC,CASSEDGGYGYTF
NA,TRBV5-5,TRBJ2-7,NA,TGTGCCAGCAGCTTTCAGTCCACAGATCCTAAAAGATGGGCACGCGAGCAGTACTTC,CASSFQSTDPKRWAREQYF
NA,TRBV18,TRBJ2-1,TRBD1,TGTGCCAGCTCACCCGGGACAGGGGTAGGGGCCTACAATGAGCAGTTCTTC,CASSPGTGVGAYNEQFF
NA,TRBV28,TRBJ1-5,NA,TGTGCCAGCAGCGTCATACAGGGAATTAGCAATCAGCCCCAGCATTTT,CASSVIQGISNQPQHF
NA,TRBV19,TRBJ2-7,NA,TGTGCCAGTAGTATGGGAGTGGGAGGCTCCTACGAGCAGTACTTC,CASSMGVGGSYEQYF
NA,TRBV18,TRBJ1-1,NA,TGTGCCAGCTCACACAGTCTAAACACTGAAGCTTTCTTT,CASSHSLNTEAFF
NA,TRBV29-1,TRBJ2-7,NA,TGCAGCGTTTCCAACAGGGCCGGGGAGCAGTACTTC,CSVSNRAGEQYF
NA,TRBV27,TRBJ1-1,NA,TGTGCCAGCAGTCCCCCCAAGGCAGGAAAAAACACTGAAGCTTTCTTT,CASSPPKAGKNTEAFF
NA,TRBV7-9,TRBJ2-3,TRBD1,TGTGCCAGCGATGACAGGGGGCGAGGCACAGATACGCAGTATTTT,CASDDRGRGTDTQYF
NA,TRBV11-2,TRBJ1-2,TRBD1,TGTGCCAGCAGCACTAGTATGGGGGCGGGACAGGGAAACACCTTC,CASSTSMGAGQGNTF
NA,TRBV6-2/TRBV6-3,TRBJ2-7,NA,TGTGCCAGCAGTTACTCGATAGGGCGGGGAGAAGCCTACGAGCAGTACTTC,CASSYSIGRGEAYEQYF
NA,TRBV9,TRBJ2-5,NA,TGTGCCAGCAGCGTTACATGGTACCAAGAGACCCAGTACTTC,CASSVTWYQETQYF
NA,TRBV5-1,TRBJ2-7,TRBD1,TGCGCCAGCAGCGGGGGACAGGGGGCCCTCTACGAGCAGTACTTC,CASSGGQGALYEQYF
NA,TRBV6-1,TRBJ2-7,NA,TGTGCCAGCAGTGACCATGCGGGGAAGGGGTACGAGCAGTACTTC,CASSDHAGKGYEQYF
NA,TRBV4-3,TRBJ2-7,TRBD2,TGCGCCAGCAGCCAAGATAGCGGGTCCGCCTCCTACGAGCAGTACTTC,CASSQDSGSASYEQYF
NA,TRBV5-1,TRBJ2-5,TRBD1,TGCGCCAGCAGCTTCGGACAGGGTCTAGAGACCCAGTACTTC,CASSFGQGLETQYF
few,TRBV7-8,TRBJ2-7,NA,TGTGCCAGCAGCTCCCCGGGCGGAGGCTACGAGCAGTACTTC,CASSSPGGGYEQYF
once,TRBV11-3,TRBJ2-1,TRBD2,TGTGCCAGCAGCGCCGTAGGGACTAGAGACAATGAGCAGTTCTTC,CASSAVGTRDNEQFF
NA,TRBV19,TRBJ1-1,TRBD1,TGTGCCAGTAATAGGGGACAGATAACCTTCGGGGCTGAAGCTTTCTTT,CASNRGQITFGAEAFF